The source of this TCR beta chain is a study of blood T cells in healthy people across ages. General study findings and limits: Samples with more naive T cells showed higher observed beta diversity. Relative to aged donors, long-lived donors carried more naive CD4+ cells and displayed higher diversity. With unsorted PBMCs, a conclusive comparison of naive versus antigen-experienced cells was not possible.

To note about this clonotype: What it recognizes is unknown.

V trimming: 8 bases; J trimming: 4 bases; junction bases outside the gene matches: 5. Germline assignment: CDR1 MDHEN and CDR2 SYDVKM. The CDR3 sequence is 14 residues long. Alongside a J-beta primer mix, a sample-barcoded 5' primer served in a second PCR lasting roughly 7 to 12 cycles. MiXCR was run by TCRdb on the 5' RACE reads, yielding one entry per CDR3 protein. The data contain about 1.8 million distinct CDR3 sequences, around half of them singletons. The sequencing sample was made of blood. The chain combines TRBV28 with TRBJ2-3; 11 bases agree with TRBD2. The clonotype comes from a middle-aged woman in good health. CDR3 in DNA: TGTGCCAGCGATGTAGCGGGGGGGGCAGATACGCAGTATTTT. Translating it yields CASDVAGGADTQYF.